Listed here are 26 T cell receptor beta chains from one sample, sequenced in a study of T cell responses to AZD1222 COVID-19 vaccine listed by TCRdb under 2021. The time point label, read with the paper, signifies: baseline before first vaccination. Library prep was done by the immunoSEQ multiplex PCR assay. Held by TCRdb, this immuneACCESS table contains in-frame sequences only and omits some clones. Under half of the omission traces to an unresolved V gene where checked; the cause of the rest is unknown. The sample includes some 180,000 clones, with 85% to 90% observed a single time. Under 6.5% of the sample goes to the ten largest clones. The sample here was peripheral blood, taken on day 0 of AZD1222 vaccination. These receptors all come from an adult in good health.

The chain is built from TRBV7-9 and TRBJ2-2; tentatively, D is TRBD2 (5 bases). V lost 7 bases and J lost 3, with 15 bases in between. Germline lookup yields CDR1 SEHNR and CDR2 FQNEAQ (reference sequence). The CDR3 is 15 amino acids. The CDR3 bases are TGTGCCAGCAACACGAGAGGGAAGGACACCGGGGAGCTGTTTTTT. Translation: CASNTRGKDTGELFF. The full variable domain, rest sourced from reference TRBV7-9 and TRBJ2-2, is DTGVSQNPRHKITKRGQNVTFRCDPISEHNRLYWYRQTLGQGPEFLTYFQNEAQLEKSRLLSDRFSAERPKGSFSTLEIQRTEQGDSAMYLCASNTRGKDTGELFFGEGSRLTVL.

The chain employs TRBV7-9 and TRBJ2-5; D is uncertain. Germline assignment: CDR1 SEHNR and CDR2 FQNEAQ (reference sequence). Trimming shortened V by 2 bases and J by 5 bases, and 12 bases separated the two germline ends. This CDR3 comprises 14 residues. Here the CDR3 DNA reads TGTGCCAGCAGCTTAATCTGGGATCTGGAGACCCAGTACTTC. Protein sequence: CASSLIWDLETQYF.

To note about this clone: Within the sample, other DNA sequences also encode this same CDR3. This CDR3 is CASSFQETQYF. CDR3 sequence (DNA): TGCGCCAGCAGCTTCCAAGAGACCCAGTACTTC. The rearrangement links TRBV5-1 to TRBJ2-5; D unresolved. There are 11 residues in the CDR3. Germline CDR1 SGHRS, CDR2 YFSETQ. V dropped 2 bases and J dropped 1 base, with 0 bases sitting between them.

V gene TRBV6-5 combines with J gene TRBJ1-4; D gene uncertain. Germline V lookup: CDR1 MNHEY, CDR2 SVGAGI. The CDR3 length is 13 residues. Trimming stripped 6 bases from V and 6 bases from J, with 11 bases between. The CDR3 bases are TGTGCCAGCAGCCCGCAGCGGGATGAAAAACTGTTTTTT. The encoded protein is CASSPQRDEKLFF.

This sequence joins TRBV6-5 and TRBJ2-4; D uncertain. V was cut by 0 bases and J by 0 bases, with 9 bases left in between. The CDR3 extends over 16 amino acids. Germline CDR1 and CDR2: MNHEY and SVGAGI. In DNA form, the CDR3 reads TGTGCCAGCAGTTACTCCGGAGTTCTAGCCAAAAACATTCAGTACTTC. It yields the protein CASSYSGVLAKNIQYF.

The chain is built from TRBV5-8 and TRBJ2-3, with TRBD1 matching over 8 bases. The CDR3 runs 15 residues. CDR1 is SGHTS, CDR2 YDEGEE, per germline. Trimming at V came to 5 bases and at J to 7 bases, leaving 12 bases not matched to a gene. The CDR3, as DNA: TGTGCCAGCAGACAGCCGGGACAGGCAAGGAATACGCAGTATTTT. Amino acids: CASRQPGQARNTQYF.

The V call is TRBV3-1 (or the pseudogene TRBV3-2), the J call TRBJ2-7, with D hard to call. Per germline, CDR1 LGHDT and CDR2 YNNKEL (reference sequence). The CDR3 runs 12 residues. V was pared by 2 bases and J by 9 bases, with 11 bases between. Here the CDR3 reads CASSQKPPRQYF. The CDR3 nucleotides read TGTGCCAGCAGCCAAAAGCCCCCGCGGCAGTACTTC.

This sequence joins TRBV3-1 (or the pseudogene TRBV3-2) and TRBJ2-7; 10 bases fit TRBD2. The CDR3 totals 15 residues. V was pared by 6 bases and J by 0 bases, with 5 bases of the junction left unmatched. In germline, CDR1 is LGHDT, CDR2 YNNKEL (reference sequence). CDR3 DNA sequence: TGTGCCAGCAGGCGATTAGCGGGAGGCTCCTACGAGCAGTACTTC. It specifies CASRRLAGGSYEQYF.

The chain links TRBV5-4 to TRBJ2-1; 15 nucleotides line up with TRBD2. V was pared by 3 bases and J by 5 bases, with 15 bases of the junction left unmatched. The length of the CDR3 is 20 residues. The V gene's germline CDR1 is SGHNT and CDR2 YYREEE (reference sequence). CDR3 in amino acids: CASSSQWTSGGVGWNNEQFF. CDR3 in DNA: TGTGCCAGCAGCTCACAATGGACTAGCGGGGGGGTCGGATGGAACAATGAGCAGTTCTTC. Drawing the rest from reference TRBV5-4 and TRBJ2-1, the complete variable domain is ETGVTQSPTHLIKTRGQQVTLRCSSQSGHNTVSWYQQALGQGPQFIFQYYREEENGRGNFPPRFSGLQFPNYSSELNVNALELDDSALYLCASSSQWTSGGVGWNNEQFFGPGTRLTVL.

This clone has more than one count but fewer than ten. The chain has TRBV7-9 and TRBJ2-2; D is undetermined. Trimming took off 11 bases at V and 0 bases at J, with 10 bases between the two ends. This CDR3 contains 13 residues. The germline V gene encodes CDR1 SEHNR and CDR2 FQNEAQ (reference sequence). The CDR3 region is CALRDTNTGELFF. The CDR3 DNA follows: TGTGCCCTACGAGATACGAACACCGGGGAGCTGTTTTTT. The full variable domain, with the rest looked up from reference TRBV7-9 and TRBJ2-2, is DTGVSQNPRHKITKRGQNVTFRCDPISEHNRLYWYRQTLGQGPEFLTYFQNEAQLEKSRLLSDRFSAERPKGSFSTLEIQRTEQGDSAMYLCALRDTNTGELFFGEGSRLTVL.

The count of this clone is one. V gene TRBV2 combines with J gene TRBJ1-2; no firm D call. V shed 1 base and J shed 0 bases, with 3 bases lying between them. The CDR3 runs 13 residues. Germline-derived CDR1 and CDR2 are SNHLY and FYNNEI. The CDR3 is CASSEEANYGYTF. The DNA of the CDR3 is TGTGCCAGCAGTGAAGAGGCTAACTATGGCTACACCTTC.

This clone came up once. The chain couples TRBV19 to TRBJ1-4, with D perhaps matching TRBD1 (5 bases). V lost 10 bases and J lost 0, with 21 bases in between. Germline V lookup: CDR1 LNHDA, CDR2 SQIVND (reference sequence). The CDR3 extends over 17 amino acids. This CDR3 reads CATTSAGRETTNEKLFF. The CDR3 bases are TGTGCCACCACCTCCGCCGGCAGGGAGACAACTAATGAAAAACTGTTTTTT.

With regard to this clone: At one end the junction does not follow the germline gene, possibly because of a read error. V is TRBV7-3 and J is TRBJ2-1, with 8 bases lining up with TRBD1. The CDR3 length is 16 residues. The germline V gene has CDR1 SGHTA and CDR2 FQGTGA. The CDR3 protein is CASSVTGGISYNEQFF. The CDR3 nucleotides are TGTGCCAGCAGCGTAACAGGGGGGATCTCCTACAATGAGCAGTTCTTC.

The chain's CDR3 is CASSTQGSGSFTDTQYF. Written as DNA, the CDR3 is TGTGCCAGCTCAACCCAAGGTAGCGGGAGTTTCACAGATACGCAGTATTTT. V and J are TRBV18 and TRBJ2-3; 9 nucleotides line up with TRBD2. The CDR3 is 17 amino acids. The ends lost 5 bases at V and 2 bases at J; junction bases unmatched: 11. The germline CDR1 and CDR2 sequences are KGHSH and LQKENI.

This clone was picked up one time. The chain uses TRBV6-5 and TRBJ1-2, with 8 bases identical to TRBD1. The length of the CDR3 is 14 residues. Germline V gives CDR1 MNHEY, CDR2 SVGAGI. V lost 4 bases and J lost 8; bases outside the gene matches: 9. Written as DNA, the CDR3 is TGTGCCAGCAGTTCGGGACAGGTTAAAGGAGGCTACACCTTC. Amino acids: CASSSGQVKGGYTF.

CDR3 amino acids: CASSEGSGGRETQYF. The CDR3 DNA reads as TGTGCCAGCAGTGAGGGTAGCGGGGGTCGGGAGACCCAGTACTTC. The chain employs TRBV6-1 and TRBJ2-5, with 9 bases identical to TRBD2. The germline V gene has CDR1 MNHNS and CDR2 SASEGT. CDR3 size: 15 residues. V lost 3 bases and J lost 5; bases outside the gene matches: 7.

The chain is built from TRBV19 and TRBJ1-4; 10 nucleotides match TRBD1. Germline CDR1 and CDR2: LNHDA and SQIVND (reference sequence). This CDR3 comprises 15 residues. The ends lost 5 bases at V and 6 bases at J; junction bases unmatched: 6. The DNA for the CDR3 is TGTGCCAGTAGTGAAGCCGGGACAGGGGATGAAAAACTGTTTTTT. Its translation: CASSEAGTGDEKLFF.

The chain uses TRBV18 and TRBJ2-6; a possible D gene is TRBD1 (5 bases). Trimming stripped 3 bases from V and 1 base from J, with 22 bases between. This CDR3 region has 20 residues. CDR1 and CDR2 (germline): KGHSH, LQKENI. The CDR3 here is CASSPSRQLGPQSGANVLTF. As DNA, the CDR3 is TGTGCCAGCTCACCCTCGCGACAGCTTGGTCCGCAATCTGGGGCCAACGTCCTGACTTTC.

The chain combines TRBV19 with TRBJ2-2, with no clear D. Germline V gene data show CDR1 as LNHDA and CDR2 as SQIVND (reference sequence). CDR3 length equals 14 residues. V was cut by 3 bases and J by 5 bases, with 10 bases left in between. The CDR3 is CASSIWVNTGELFF. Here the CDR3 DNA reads TGTGCCAGTAGTATTTGGGTAAATACCGGGGAGCTGTTTTTT. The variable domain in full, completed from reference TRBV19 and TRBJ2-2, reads DGGITQSPKYLFRKEGQNVTLSCEQNLNHDAMYWYRQDPGQGLRLIYYSQIVNDFQKGDIAEGYSVSREKKESFPLTVTSAQKNPTAFYLCASSIWVNTGELFFGEGSRLTVL.

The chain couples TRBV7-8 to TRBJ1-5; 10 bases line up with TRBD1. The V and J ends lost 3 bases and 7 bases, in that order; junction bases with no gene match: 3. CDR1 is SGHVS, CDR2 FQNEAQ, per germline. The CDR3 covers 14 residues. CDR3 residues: CASSFGQGGQPQHF. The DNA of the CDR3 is TGTGCCAGCAGCTTCGGACAGGGGGGCCAGCCCCAGCATTTT.

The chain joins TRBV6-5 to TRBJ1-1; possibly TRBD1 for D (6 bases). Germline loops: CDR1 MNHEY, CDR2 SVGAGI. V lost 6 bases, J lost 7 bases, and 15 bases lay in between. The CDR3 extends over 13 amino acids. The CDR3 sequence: CASSPQGFGEAFF. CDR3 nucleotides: TGTGCCAGCAGCCCGCAGGGGTTCGGTGAAGCTTTCTTT.

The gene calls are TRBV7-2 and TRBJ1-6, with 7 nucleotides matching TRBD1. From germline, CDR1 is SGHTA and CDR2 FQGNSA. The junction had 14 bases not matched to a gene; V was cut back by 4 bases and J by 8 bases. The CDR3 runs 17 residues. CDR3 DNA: TGTGCCAGCAGCTCCCCCCCGGGACAGAGGTTGGATTCACCCCTCCACTTT. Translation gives CASSSPPGQRLDSPLHF.

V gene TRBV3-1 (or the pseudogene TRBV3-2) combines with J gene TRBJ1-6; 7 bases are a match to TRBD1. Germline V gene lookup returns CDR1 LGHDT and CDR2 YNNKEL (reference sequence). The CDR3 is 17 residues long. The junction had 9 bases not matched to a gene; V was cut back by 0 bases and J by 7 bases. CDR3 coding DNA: TGTGCCAGCAGCCAAGATGGGCGCGGCAGGGGGAATTCACCCCTCCACTTT. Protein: CASSQDGRGRGNSPLHF.

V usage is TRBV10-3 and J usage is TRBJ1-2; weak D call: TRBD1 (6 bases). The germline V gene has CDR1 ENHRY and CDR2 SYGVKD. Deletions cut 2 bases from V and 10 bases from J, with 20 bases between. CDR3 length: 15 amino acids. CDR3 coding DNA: TGTGCCATCAGTGAGACAGACAGGATCCTTGGCGACTACACCTTC. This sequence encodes CAISETDRILGDYTF.

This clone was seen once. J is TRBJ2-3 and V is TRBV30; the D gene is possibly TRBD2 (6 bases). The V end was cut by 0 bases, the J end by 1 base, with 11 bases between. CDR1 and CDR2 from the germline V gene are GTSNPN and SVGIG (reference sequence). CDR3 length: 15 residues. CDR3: CAWSVLAERTDTQYF. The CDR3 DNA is TGTGCCTGGAGTGTCTTAGCGGAACGCACAGATACGCAGTATTTT.

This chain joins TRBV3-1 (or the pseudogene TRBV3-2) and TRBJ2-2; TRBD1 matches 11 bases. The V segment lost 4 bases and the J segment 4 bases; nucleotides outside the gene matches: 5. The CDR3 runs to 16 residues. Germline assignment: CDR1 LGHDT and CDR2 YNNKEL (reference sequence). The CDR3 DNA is TGTGCCAGCAGCCTAGGGACAGGGGGTTCCACCGGGGAGCTGTTTTTT. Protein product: CASSLGTGGSTGELFF.